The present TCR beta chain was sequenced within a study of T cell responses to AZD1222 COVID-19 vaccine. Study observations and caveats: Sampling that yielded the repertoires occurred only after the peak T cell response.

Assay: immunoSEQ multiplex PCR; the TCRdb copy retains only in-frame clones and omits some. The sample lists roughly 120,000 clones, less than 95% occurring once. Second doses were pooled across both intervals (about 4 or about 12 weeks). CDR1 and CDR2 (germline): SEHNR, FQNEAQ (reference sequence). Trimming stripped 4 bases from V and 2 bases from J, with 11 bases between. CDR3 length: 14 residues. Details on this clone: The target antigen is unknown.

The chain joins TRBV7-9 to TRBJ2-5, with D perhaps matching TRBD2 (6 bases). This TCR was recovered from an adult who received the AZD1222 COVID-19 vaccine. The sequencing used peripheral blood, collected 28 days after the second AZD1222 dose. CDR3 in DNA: TGTGCCAGCAGCTGGGGACTTCCTCAAGAGACCCAGTACTTC. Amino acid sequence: CASSWGLPQETQYF.